The 32 T cell receptor beta chains given below trace back to one sample, sequenced in a study of PD-1 blockade in classical Hodgkin lymphoma. Produced via immunoSEQ multiplex PCR; TCRdb's table is partial and in-frame only. The sample carries tens of thousands of clones, roughly 90% recorded once. Every one of the patients relapsed after autologous stem cell transplantation (brentuximab vedotin exposure was variable). Sequenced material: peripheral blood mononuclear cells (PBMCs), taken at baseline. The receptors originated from a human donor with classical Hodgkin lymphoma.

The V and J genes are TRBV4-1 and TRBJ1-6; D ambiguous. Per the germline V gene, CDR1 is MGHRA and CDR2 is YSYEKL. Trimming removed 0 bases at V and 4 bases at J, with 1 base between. The CDR3 consists of 13 residues. The CDR3 region is CASSQDYNSPLHF. The CDR3 DNA reads TGCGCCAGCAGCCAAGATTATAATTCACCCCTCCACTTT.

This clone turned up a few times. The chain combines TRBV19 with TRBJ2-1; D is ambiguous. The V and J ends lost 3 bases and 7 bases respectively, with 10 bases between them. The CDR3 has 13 residues. Per the germline V gene, CDR1 is LNHDA and CDR2 is SQIVND (reference sequence). CDR3 sequence (DNA): TGTGCCAGTAGTATTAGTTCGGTGAATGAGCAGTTCTTC. Protein sequence: CASSISSVNEQFF.

The CDR3 region has the DNA TGTGCCAGTAGGGCTATTTCCACAGATACGCAGTATTTT. This codes for CASRAISTDTQYF. This chain uses TRBV19 with TRBJ2-3; D unresolved. Trimming left V 6 bases short and J 2 bases short, with 9 bases between. CDR1 and CDR2 (germline): LNHDA, SQIVND (reference sequence). The length of the CDR3 is 13 residues.

The chain couples TRBV29-1 to TRBJ2-3, with 9 positions matching TRBD2. The CDR3 totals 15 residues. Germline V gene data show CDR1 as SQVTM and CDR2 as ANQGSEA. Losses at the gene ends were 3 bases for V and 1 base for J; bases not matched to a gene: 5. CDR3 residues: CSVEGLAGRTDTQYF. CDR3 sequence (DNA): TGCAGCGTTGAGGGTCTAGCGGGGCGCACAGATACGCAGTATTTT.

The rearrangement uses TRBV6-5 and TRBJ2-7, with 16 positions matching TRBD2. The CDR3 sequence is 16 residues long. With V trimmed by 3 bases and J by 7 bases, 6 bases remained unmatched. Looked up from germline, CDR1 is MNHEY and CDR2 is SVGAGI. This CDR3 reads CASSYTGTSGRGEQYF. Written as DNA, the CDR3 is TGTGCCAGCAGTTATACCGGGACTAGCGGGAGGGGAGAGCAGTACTTC.

This clone has more than one count but fewer than ten. This chain uses TRBV6-1 with TRBJ1-4, with D unclear. This CDR3 contains 15 residues. The germline gives CDR1 MNHNS, CDR2 SASEGT. V dropped 1 base and J dropped 4 bases, with 10 bases sitting between them. CDR3 sequence (DNA): TGTGCCAGCAGTGAAGGGTTGGGGAGTAATGAAAAACTGTTTTTT. Its translation: CASSEGLGSNEKLFF.

The V call is TRBV6-5, the J call TRBJ1-1; D call uncertain. The CDR3 is made up of 14 amino acids. V gave up 1 base and J gave up 0 bases, with 6 bases separating them. Germline values: CDR1 MNHEY, CDR2 SVGAGI. The DNA for the CDR3 is TGTGCCAGCAGTTACTACTCCTTGAACACTGAAGCTTTCTTT. Translated: CASSYYSLNTEAFF.

This chain uses TRBV15 with TRBJ2-7; D ambiguous. V lost 1 base and J 6 bases, leaving 13 bases between the germline ends. Germline V lookup: CDR1 LNHNV, CDR2 YYDKDF (reference sequence). The CDR3 extends over 14 amino acids. The CDR3 coding sequence is TGTGCCACCAGCAGAGGGGAAGGTGCTAGCGAGCAGTACTTC. It is translated as CATSRGEGASEQYF.

As for this clone: One junction end disagrees with the germline gene, perhaps due to a read error. The CDR3 reads CASSLDRANEQFF. The CDR3 bases are TGTGCTAGCAGCTTAGACAGGGCCAATGAGCAGTTCTTC. V gene TRBV7-7 combines with J gene TRBJ2-1, with 7 bases that match TRBD1. Per germline, CDR1 SSHAT and CDR2 FNYEAQ (reference sequence). The CDR3 extends over 13 amino acids.

This chain links TRBV5-6 with TRBJ2-3; maybe TRBD2 (5 bases). CDR3 size: 15 residues. Trimming left V 5 bases short and J 2 bases short, with 15 bases between. The germline gives CDR1 SGHDT, CDR2 YYEEEE. The CDR3 DNA reads TGTGCCAGCAGACGACCGGGAAGAGACACAGATACGCAGTATTTT. Its translation: CASRRPGRDTDTQYF.

V and J are TRBV28 and TRBJ1-4; D is ambiguous. V lost 3 bases and J lost 6, with 5 bases in between. CDR3 length: 12 residues. Per the germline V gene, CDR1 is MDHEN and CDR2 is SYDVKM. In nucleotides, the CDR3 is TGTGCCAGCAGTTTCCTTGATGAAAAACTGTTTTTT. Translation gives CASSFLDEKLFF.

This clone was seen a single time. The V call is TRBV18, the J call TRBJ2-1, with D possibly being TRBD1 or TRBD2 (6 bases each). The V end lost 3 bases, the J end lost 7 bases, and 10 bases lay between the germline ends. Germline V gives CDR1 KGHSH, CDR2 LQKENI. This CDR3 has 13 residues. CDR3 DNA: TGTGCCAGCTCACCCAAAGGGGGGAATGAGCAGTTCTTC. This translates into CASSPKGGNEQFF.

V gene TRBV29-1 combines with J gene TRBJ1-1; D uncertain. CDR1 and CDR2 (germline): SQVTM, ANQGSEA. The CDR3 sequence is 16 residues long. V shed 3 bases and J shed 3 bases, with 20 bases lying between them. The CDR3 region has the DNA TGCAGCGTTGAGAAGAATCGTGGAAGGTCGGACACTGAAGCTTTCTTT. Amino acid sequence: CSVEKNRGRSDTEAFF.

V gene TRBV2 combines with J gene TRBJ1-5; TRBD1 matches at 7 bases. CDR1 and CDR2 from the germline V gene are SNHLY and FYNNEI. V dropped 3 bases and J dropped 9; count of bases not matched to a gene: 11. This CDR3 has 15 amino acids. The CDR3 reads CASSDLRQGGGPQHF. CDR3 DNA sequence: TGTGCCAGCAGTGATTTACGACAGGGAGGGGGGCCCCAGCATTTT.

There are a few counts of this clone. The chain links TRBV6-1 to TRBJ1-5; 7 bases map to TRBD1. The junction had 9 bases not matched to a gene; V was cut back by 6 bases and J by 4 bases. Looked up from germline, CDR1 is MNHNS and CDR2 is SASEGT. This CDR3 region has 15 residues. The CDR3 DNA reads TGTGCCAGCAGCTCTGAGAGGACAGGTAATCAGCCCCAGCATTTT. Translated, it gives CASSSERTGNQPQHF.

This rearrangement joins TRBV15 to TRBJ2-3, with D possibly being TRBD2 (5 bases). Germline lookup yields CDR1 LNHNV and CDR2 YYDKDF (reference sequence). The CDR3 sequence is 13 residues long. Between the trimmed V and J ends, which lost 5 bases and 3 bases, there was a span of 9 bases. CDR3 nucleotides: TGTGCCACCAGCGGCGGGTTTACAGATACGCAGTATTTT. The encoded protein is CATSGGFTDTQYF. Full variable domain (remainder filled in from reference TRBV15 and TRBJ2-3): DAMVIQNPRYQVTQFGKPVTLSCSQTLNHNVMYWYQQKSSQAPKLLFHYYDKDFNNEADTPDNFQSRRPNTSFCFLDIRSPGLGDTAMYLCATSGGFTDTQYFGPGTRLTVL.

The J gene is TRBJ2-1, the V gene TRBV6-5; perhaps D is TRBD1 or TRBD2 (5 bases each). Per germline, CDR1 MNHEY and CDR2 SVGAGI. This CDR3 has 16 amino acids. V lost 0 bases, J lost 9 bases, and 18 bases lay in between. In DNA, the CDR3 is TGTGCCAGCAGTTACTCCGAGGGTCTTTTGAGGGGTGAGCAGTTCTTC. As protein: CASSYSEGLLRGEQFF.

In its sample, this clone was seen once. The J gene is TRBJ2-1, the V gene TRBV4-2; D may be TRBD2 (5 bases). Germline CDR1 reads LGHNA; CDR2 reads YNFKEQ. The CDR3 totals 15 residues. The germline V and J ends were trimmed by 8 bases and 5 bases, with 19 bases remaining between them. CDR3 bases: TGTGCCAGCTCCCTGGAGGAGGCCCATGACAATGAGCAGTTCTTC. It is translated as CASSLEEAHDNEQFF.

V is TRBV29-1 and J is TRBJ2-7, with 10 positions matching TRBD2. Germline V CDR1 and CDR2: SQVTM, ANQGSEA. The V segment lost 5 bases and the J segment 4 bases; nucleotides outside the gene matches: 8. The length of the CDR3 is 14 residues. The CDR3 protein is CSVRSAGGPYEQYF. The CDR3 DNA follows: TGCAGCGTTCGGTCAGCGGGAGGGCCATACGAGCAGTACTTC.

The rearrangement joins TRBV6-6 to TRBJ1-1, with 11 nucleotides matching TRBD1. V lost 10 bases to trimming and J lost 6 bases; unmatched junction nucleotides: 7. The germline V gene has CDR1 MNHNY and CDR2 SVGAGI (reference sequence). This CDR3 spans 13 amino acids. The CDR3 region is CATRTGGYSEAFF. The CDR3 DNA follows: TGTGCCACCAGGACAGGGGGCTACTCTGAAGCTTTCTTT.

The chain couples TRBV7-2 to TRBJ2-7; D gene unclear. Germline V gives CDR1 SGHTA, CDR2 FQGNSA. Trimming took off 7 bases at V and 6 bases at J, with 16 bases between the two ends. The CDR3 totals 13 residues. CDR3 protein: CASNVALSSEQYF. CDR3 nucleotide sequence: TGTGCCAGCAACGTCGCCCTAAGCTCCGAGCAGTACTTC.

The chain uses TRBV5-1 and TRBJ1-2; TRBD1 agrees at 9 bases. In germline, CDR1 is SGHRS, CDR2 YFSETQ. The CDR3 length is 15 residues. V was clipped by 0 bases and J by 1 base; unmatched bases: 1. In DNA, the CDR3 is TGCGCCAGCAGCTTGGAGGGACAGGGTAACTATGGCTACACCTTC. Protein sequence: CASSLEGQGNYGYTF. Drawing the rest from reference TRBV5-1 and TRBJ1-2, the complete variable domain is KAGVTQTPRYLIKTRGQQVTLSCSPISGHRSVSWYQQTPGQGLQFLFEYFSETQRNKGNFPGRFSGRQFSNSRSEMNVSTLELGDSALYLCASSLEGQGNYGYTFGSGTRLTVV.

The chain uses TRBV5-8 and TRBJ1-5, with 7 bases aligning to TRBD1. The CDR3 is 15 amino acids. V lost 0 bases to trimming and J lost 6 bases; unmatched junction nucleotides: 6. Germline assignment: CDR1 SGHTS and CDR2 YDEGEE. For the CDR3, the DNA is TGTGCCAGCAGCTTGGGACAGGGAATGAGTCAGCCCCAGCATTTT. Protein product: CASSLGQGMSQPQHF. Combining the CDR3 with reference TRBV5-8 and TRBJ1-5 gives the whole variable domain EAGVTQSPTHLIKTRGQQATLRCSPISGHTSVYWYQQALGLGLQFLLWYDEGEERNRGNFPPRFSGRQFPNYSSELNVNALELEDSALYLCASSLGQGMSQPQHFGDGTRLSIL.

This rearrangement joins TRBV6-5 to TRBJ1-2; D is unclear. Deletions cut 2 bases from V and 7 bases from J, with 11 bases between. The CDR3 has 13 amino acids. CDR1 is MNHEY, CDR2 SVGAGI, per germline. The DNA for the CDR3 is TGTGCCAGCAGTTACGGGAGTTACGGTGGCTACACCTTC. The encoded protein is CASSYGSYGGYTF.

The chain couples TRBV11-2 to TRBJ1-3; no clear D. The CDR3 totals 15 residues. V lost 5 bases and J 3 bases, leaving 14 bases between the germline ends. Germline V lookup: CDR1 SGHAT, CDR2 FQNNGV. CDR3 in amino acids: CASSPDGSLGNTIYF. As DNA, the CDR3 is TGTGCCAGCAGCCCGGACGGATCCCTTGGAAACACCATATATTTT.

The rearrangement links TRBV28 to TRBJ1-5; D may be TRBD1 (5 bases). The CDR3 loop spans 14 amino acids. V dropped 5 bases and J dropped 4 bases, with 12 bases sitting between them. The V gene's germline CDR1 is MDHEN and CDR2 SYDVKM. The CDR3 region is CASSPDGGNQPQHF. DNA of the CDR3: TGTGCCAGCAGTCCCGACGGGGGAAATCAGCCCCAGCATTTT. Full variable domain (missing parts from reference TRBV28 and TRBJ1-5): DVKVTQSSRYLVKRTGEKVFLECVQDMDHENMFWYRQDPGLGLRLIYFSYDVKMKEKGDIPEGYSVSREKKERFSLILESASTNQTSMYLCASSPDGGNQPQHFGDGTRLSIL.

This sequence joins TRBV6-6 and TRBJ1-1, with D hard to call. Germline loops: CDR1 MNHNY, CDR2 SVGAGI (reference sequence). The V end was cut by 8 bases, the J end by 4 bases, with 11 bases between. The CDR3 runs 12 residues. CDR3 nucleotides: TGTGCCAGCCGTTTGATCTCCACTGAAGCTTTCTTT. Amino acids: CASRLISTEAFF.

The V call is TRBV5-6, the J call TRBJ2-5; 11 positions match TRBD1. The CDR3 covers 17 residues. CDR1 SGHDT and CDR2 YYEEEE come from the germline V gene. After removal of 2 bases from V and 2 bases from J, the junction contained 8 bases not matched to a gene. CDR3: CASSFLGGTGGQETQYF. For the CDR3, the DNA is TGTGCCAGCAGCTTTCTTGGAGGGACAGGGGGGCAAGAGACCCAGTACTTC.

The chain links TRBV18 to TRBJ2-5, with a possible D match to TRBD2 (5 bases). The CDR3 consists of 14 residues. Trimming pared 6 bases from V and 2 bases from J, leaving 13 bases between. Germline CDR1 KGHSH, CDR2 LQKENI. CDR3 sequence (DNA): TGTGCCAGCTCTCAACGAGGGTATCAAGAGACCCAGTACTTC. Its protein is CASSQRGYQETQYF.

The chain couples TRBV19 to TRBJ2-1, with 10 bases identical to TRBD2. The CDR3 spans 14 residues. Germline V gene lookup returns CDR1 LNHDA and CDR2 SQIVND (reference sequence). Trimming removed 7 bases from V and 9 bases from J; junction bases left unmatched: 9. CDR3 sequence: CASTKREGHVEQFF. In DNA, the CDR3 is TGTGCCAGTACGAAGCGGGAGGGCCACGTTGAGCAGTTCTTC.

The chain links TRBV11-2 to TRBJ2-3; 8 nucleotides match TRBD2. Germline CDR1 reads SGHAT; CDR2 reads FQNNGV. The CDR3 has 16 amino acids. The ends lost 1 base at V and 2 bases at J; junction bases unmatched: 5. The CDR3 sequence: CASSLASGSTTDTQYF. The CDR3 DNA is TGTGCCAGCAGCTTAGCGAGCGGGAGCACCACAGATACGCAGTATTTT. Complete variable domain (other parts from reference TRBV11-2 and TRBJ2-3): EAGVAQSPRYKIIEKRQSVAFWCNPISGHATLYWYQQILGQGPKLLIQFQNNGVVDDSQLPKDRFSAERLKGVDSTLKIQPAKLEDSAVYLCASSLASGSTTDTQYFGPGTRLTVL.

The J gene is TRBJ1-5, the V gene TRBV30, with 7 nucleotides matching TRBD1. Germline V gene data show CDR1 as GTSNPN and CDR2 as SVGIG (reference sequence). V lost 1 base, J lost 8 bases, and 5 bases stayed unmatched. The CDR3 contains 13 residues. CDR3 DNA: TGTGCCTGGAGTGGACAGGGAGTGAAGCCCCAGCATTTT. Protein: CAWSGQGVKPQHF. Variable domain in full (rest from reference TRBV30 and TRBJ1-5): SQTIHQWPATLVQPVGSPLSLECTVEGTSNPNLYWYRQAAGRGLQLLFYSVGIGQISSEVPQNLSASRPQDRQFILSSKKLLLSDSGFYLCAWSGQGVKPQHFGDGTRLSIL.